This TCR beta chain was recorded in a study of blood T cell repertoires in COVID-19. Study-wide context: PBMCs, B-cell-depleted T cells, or T cells were the source of the cDNA or gDNA that made up the material.

This clone has only one observation. Trimming stripped 4 bases from V and 1 base from J, with 10 bases between. CDR1 is LNHDA and CDR2 is SQIVND in the germline V gene (reference sequence). The CDR3 is 14 residues long. Original methodology: Cell counts per sample came from amplifying reference gene primers. The assay was immunoSEQ multiplex PCR, and TCRdb's table has in-frame clones only and misses some. V, J and clone size derive from that table, while D and trimming were established from the DNA sequence. The data contain about 74,000 clones, approximately 84% of them singletons. This TCR derives from a man between 65 and 85 years old with acute or convalescent COVID-19. Material for sequencing was peripheral blood. This chain joins TRBV19 and TRBJ1-1; tentative D call: TRBD1 (6 bases). This CDR3 is CASSTLQGNTEAFF. The CDR3 DNA is TGTGCCAGTAGTACGCTACAGGGGAACACTGAAGCTTTCTTT.